This passage covers 31 T cell receptor beta chains from one sample sequenced in a study of T cell responses to AZD1222 COVID-19 vaccine (dated by TCRdb to the early 2020s). The time point label, read with the paper, signifies: baseline before first vaccination. The meaning of the sample's treatment or condition label: meningococcal conjugate vaccine given as trial control. Libraries were built with the immunoSEQ multiplex PCR assay. TCRdb carries this immuneACCESS record with in-frame sequences only. Its versions omit some clonotypes, under half of them owing to an unresolved V gene in the studies checked, with the rest unexplained. Within this sample are about 110,000 clones, with roughly 90% of them counted one time only. The ten largest clonotypes hold less than 4% of the sample. The material sequenced was peripheral blood, taken on day 0 of MenACWY control vaccination. Every receptor here comes from an adult in good health.

The chain joins TRBV12-3 or TRBV12-4 to TRBJ2-1, with D uncertain. Trimming cost V 8 bases and J 7 bases, with 6 bases left between them. The CDR3 has 10 amino acids. CDR3 sequence: CASSGNEQFF. The CDR3 DNA reads as TGTGCCAGCTCCGGAAATGAGCAGTTCTTC.

This chain links TRBV29-1 with TRBJ2-5; weak D call: TRBD1 (6 bases). Germline values: CDR1 SQVTM, CDR2 ANQGSEA. V was trimmed by 2 bases and J by 2 bases, leaving 15 bases between them. The CDR3 loop spans 15 amino acids. The CDR3 protein is CSVELYRAPQETQYF. CDR3 sequence (DNA): TGCAGCGTTGAACTCTACAGGGCGCCTCAAGAGACCCAGTACTTC. Full variable domain (outside the CDR3, taken from reference TRBV29-1 and TRBJ2-5): SAVISQKPSRDICQRGTSLTIQCQVDSQVTMMFWYRQQPGQSLTLIATANQGSEATYESGFVIDKFPISRPNLTFSTLTVSNMSPEDSSIYLCSVELYRAPQETQYFGPGTRLLVL.

This chain uses TRBV10-3 with TRBJ2-5; D possibly corresponds to TRBD2 (6 bases). V lost 10 bases and J 1 base, leaving 22 bases between the germline ends. Germline CDR1 is ENHRY and CDR2 is SYGVKD. The CDR3 length is 16 residues. DNA of the CDR3: TGTGCCACTGCCATTCCCCCGGGAGTCACCCAAGAGACCCAGTACTTC. It encodes CATAIPPGVTQETQYF.

The genes are TRBV10-1 and TRBJ1-5; no definite D call. The CDR3 totals 13 residues. CDR1 and CDR2 (germline): WNHNN, SYGVQD (reference sequence). Trimming stripped 2 bases from V and 7 bases from J, with 9 bases between. CDR3 loop: CASSEGIGQPQHF. In DNA form, the CDR3 reads TGCGCCAGCAGTGAGGGCATTGGACAGCCCCAGCATTTT.

The chain employs TRBV9 and TRBJ2-5; D gene unclear. The CDR3 is 14 amino acids. The germline V gene encodes CDR1 SGDLS and CDR2 YYNGEE. The germline V and J ends were trimmed by 0 bases and 5 bases, with 11 bases remaining between them. The CDR3 loop is CASSVGAVDETQYF. The CDR3 DNA is TGTGCCAGCAGCGTAGGGGCAGTGGACGAGACCCAGTACTTC.

The chain links TRBV11-3 to TRBJ2-1; D possibly corresponds to TRBD2 (6 bases). The V gene lost 5 bases and the J gene lost 6 bases, with 14 bases spanning the gap. This CDR3 has 14 amino acids. The V gene's germline CDR1 is SGHNT and CDR2 YENEEA. The CDR3 region is CASSPSSVSNEQFF. In DNA form, the CDR3 reads TGTGCCAGCAGCCCATCTAGCGTTAGCAATGAGCAGTTCTTC.

The CDR3 DNA reads TGTGCCAGCAGTCACCTCAGGGGAGCTAGCGGTTCCTCCGGGGCCAACGTCCTGACTTTC. Amino acid sequence: CASSHLRGASGSSGANVLTF. This sequence joins TRBV27 and TRBJ2-6, with D maybe TRBD2 (7 bases). The CDR3 runs 20 residues. CDR1 and CDR2 from the germline V gene are MNHEY and SMNVEV (reference sequence). Trimming pared 5 bases from V and 4 bases from J, leaving 27 bases between. Filled out from reference TRBV27 and TRBJ2-6, the complete variable domain reads EAQVTQNPRYLITVTGKKLTVTCSQNMNHEYMSWYRQDPGLGLRQIYYSMNVEVTDKGDVPEGYKVSRKEKRNFPLILESPSPNQTSLYFCASSHLRGASGSSGANVLTFGAGSRLTVL.

This chain uses TRBV3-1 (or the pseudogene TRBV3-2) with TRBJ2-7, with 9 bases fitting TRBD1. This CDR3 is built from 15 residues. The germline V gene encodes CDR1 LGHDT and CDR2 YNNKEL (reference sequence). V lost 4 bases, J lost 2 bases, and 6 bases stayed unmatched. CDR3 in DNA: TGTGCCAGCAGCCCTCGGGGGACAGGGACCTACGAGCAGTACTTC. Its protein is CASSPRGTGTYEQYF.

This clone was seen more than once but under ten times. The chain employs TRBV14 and TRBJ2-2; D is possibly TRBD1 (5 bases). CDR1 is SGHDN and CDR2 is FVKESK in the germline V gene. V was trimmed by 1 base and J by 4 bases, leaving 10 bases between them. There are 15 residues in the CDR3. The CDR3, as DNA: TGTGCCAGCAGCCAAGCTGGGGCACTCACCGGGGAGCTGTTTTTT. Translated, it gives CASSQAGALTGELFF.

The V and J genes are TRBV7-9 and TRBJ2-7; perhaps TRBD2 as D (7 bases). Germline values: CDR1 SEHNR, CDR2 FQNEAQ (reference sequence). This CDR3 is built from 14 residues. The V and J ends lost 8 bases and 2 bases respectively, with 16 bases between them. The CDR3: CASDVGGPTYEQYF. The CDR3 bases are TGTGCCAGCGACGTGGGGGGGCCGACCTACGAGCAGTACTTC.

This clone was seen a single time. V and J are TRBV28 and TRBJ1-1; unclear D gene. Germline V gives CDR1 MDHEN, CDR2 SYDVKM. The V gene lost 3 bases and the J gene lost 8 bases, with 16 bases spanning the gap. This CDR3 contains 14 residues. The DNA for the CDR3 is TGTGCCAGCAGTTTCCCGGAAGTAACTAGAGAAGCTTTCTTT. It yields the protein CASSFPEVTREAFF.

The table lists this clone with a count of one. The chain joins TRBV6-5 to TRBJ1-2; maybe TRBD1 (5 bases). CDR1 and CDR2 from the germline V gene are MNHEY and SVGAGI. The CDR3 is 15 amino acids. V lost 6 bases to trimming and J lost 2 bases, with 16 bases between them. CDR3 sequence: CASSTEWGKNYGYTF. The CDR3 nucleotides are TGTGCCAGCAGCACTGAGTGGGGGAAGAACTATGGCTACACCTTC.

The chain carries TRBV5-1 and TRBJ2-2; D remains ambiguous. The CDR3 covers 12 residues. Germline CDR1 and CDR2: SGHRS and YFSETQ. V dropped 2 bases and J dropped 6 bases, with 5 bases sitting between them. CDR3 loop: CASSFDSGELFF. The CDR3 nucleotides are TGCGCCAGCAGCTTCGACTCCGGGGAGCTGTTTTTT.

This chain joins TRBV4-1 and TRBJ1-6, with 11 bases that match TRBD1. With V trimmed by 0 bases and J by 8 bases, 9 bases remained unmatched. The CDR3 length is 18 residues. The germline V gene has CDR1 MGHRA and CDR2 YSYEKL. The CDR3 bases are TGCGCCAGCAGCCAAGATTTGGGACCGGGACAGGGGGATTCACCCCTCCACTTT. Residues: CASSQDLGPGQGDSPLHF.

The J gene is TRBJ1-1, the V gene TRBV7-9; tentative D call: TRBD1 (5 bases). Germline CDR1 reads SEHNR; CDR2 reads FQNEAQ (reference sequence). CDR3 size: 13 residues. V was cut by 5 bases and J by 8 bases, with 15 bases left in between. The chain's CDR3 is CASSQPGLGEAFF. DNA of the CDR3: TGTGCCAGCAGCCAGCCAGGGTTGGGGGAAGCTTTCTTT.

The chain joins TRBV20-1 to TRBJ2-3; D not resolved. The CDR3 extends over 14 amino acids. The V end lost 5 bases, the J end lost 1 base, and 13 bases lay between the germline ends. Germline-derived CDR1 and CDR2 are DFQATT and SNEGSKA (reference sequence). CDR3 coding DNA: TGCAGTGCTCGTGAGGACCTGGGCACAGATACGCAGTATTTT. Its protein is CSAREDLGTDTQYF.

The chain couples TRBV9 to TRBJ1-6; 8 bases align to TRBD1. The CDR3 has 16 amino acids. The J segment lost 8 bases and the V segment lost 3 bases, leaving 10 bases of the junction unmatched. Germline CDR1 reads SGDLS; CDR2 reads YYNGEE. CDR3 in DNA: TGTGCCAGCAGCGGAACCTACGGGACAGGTGATTCACCCCTCCACTTT. Encoded protein: CASSGTYGTGDSPLHF.

V usage is TRBV6-5 and J usage is TRBJ1-4; D call uncertain. V was clipped by 7 bases and J by 8 bases, with 20 bases between them. This CDR3 comprises 15 residues. Germline V gives CDR1 MNHEY, CDR2 SVGAGI. CDR3 sequence reads: CASTMSRSGGEKLFF. The CDR3 nucleotides read TGTGCCAGCACCATGAGTCGCTCCGGTGGGGAAAAACTGTTTTTT.

V usage is TRBV6-1 and J usage is TRBJ2-7; TRBD1 is a possible D gene (5 bases). V was pared by 2 bases and J by 7 bases, with 15 bases between. Germline V gene lookup returns CDR1 MNHNS and CDR2 SASEGT. There are 14 residues in the CDR3. In DNA form, the CDR3 reads TGTGCCAGCAGTGAAAACCAGGGTGGCGGTGAGCAGTACTTC. This translates into CASSENQGGGEQYF.

The V call is TRBV28, the J call TRBJ1-6, with a weak D call TRBD1 (5 bases). This CDR3 comprises 14 residues. V was trimmed by 6 bases and J by 7 bases, leaving 13 bases between them. From germline, CDR1 is MDHEN and CDR2 SYDVKM. The CDR3 protein is CASRIDSLNSPLHF. In DNA form, the CDR3 reads TGTGCCAGCAGGATAGACAGCCTAAATTCACCCCTCCACTTT.

The genes are TRBV6-4 and TRBJ2-3; D is uncertain. With 4 bases removed from V and 2 bases from J, the gap between germline ends came to 13 bases. This CDR3 comprises 15 residues. Germline CDR1 MRHNA, CDR2 SNTAGT. The CDR3 bases are TGTGCCAGCAGTGCCATGGTGGGGAACACAGATACGCAGTATTTT. Protein product: CASSAMVGNTDTQYF.

The CDR3 DNA reads TGTGCCAGCATGGCCGGAATGAACACTGAAGCTTTCTTT. This translates into CASMAGMNTEAFF. This chain uses TRBV6-5 with TRBJ1-1; D not resolved. CDR3 length: 13 amino acids. V was shortened by 7 bases and J by 0 bases, with 9 bases between the two germline ends. In germline, CDR1 is MNHEY, CDR2 SVGAGI.

The CDR3 here is CASSVDPLGRGGNTEAFF. CDR3 DNA sequence: TGTGCCAGCAGCGTAGATCCCCTGGGCAGGGGAGGAAACACTGAAGCTTTCTTT. V is TRBV9 and J is TRBJ1-1; D might be TRBD1 (6 bases). The CDR3 has 18 amino acids. Deletions cut 0 bases from V and 2 bases from J, with 20 bases between. Germline-derived CDR1 and CDR2 are SGDLS and YYNGEE.

In its sample, this clone was seen once. V gene TRBV7-9 combines with J gene TRBJ1-4, with a weak D call TRBD1 (6 bases). The CDR3 is 13 residues long. Germline-derived CDR1 and CDR2 are SEHNR and FQNEAQ (reference sequence). V was cut by 5 bases and J by 5 bases, with 9 bases left in between. CDR3 amino acids: CASSRGQNEKLFF. In DNA, the CDR3 is TGTGCCAGCAGCCGCGGACAGAATGAAAAACTGTTTTTT.

The rearrangement uses TRBV2 and TRBJ2-3; 8 nucleotides agree with TRBD2. This CDR3 spans 13 amino acids. Germline CDR1 is SNHLY and CDR2 is FYNNEI. The V segment lost 7 bases and the J segment 4 bases; nucleotides outside the gene matches: 4. CDR3 loop: CASKLGLADTQYF. The CDR3 bases are TGTGCCAGCAAACTGGGACTAGCAGATACGCAGTATTTT.

V usage is TRBV11-2 and J usage is TRBJ1-4, with D tentatively TRBD1 (6 bases). The V gene's germline CDR1 is SGHAT and CDR2 FQNNGV. There are 14 residues in the CDR3. The ends were cut back, 6 bases at V and 4 bases at J, with 12 bases in the middle. CDR3 bases: TGTGCCAGCAGGAGACAGGCGATTAATGAAAAACTGTTTTTT. It translates to CASRRQAINEKLFF.

This clone showed up just once. The rearrangement joins TRBV2 to TRBJ1-2, with TRBD1 as a possible D gene (6 bases). Germline V gene data show CDR1 as SNHLY and CDR2 as FYNNEI. V was cut by 4 bases and J by 4 bases, with 10 bases left in between. There are 13 residues in the CDR3. The CDR3 reads CASSVKGGYGYTF. CDR3 in DNA: TGTGCCAGCAGTGTGAAGGGGGGCTATGGCTACACCTTC.

The V call is TRBV19, the J call TRBJ2-1; 10 bases are a match to TRBD2. V lost 5 bases, J lost 3 bases, and 7 bases stayed unmatched. Germline lookup yields CDR1 LNHDA and CDR2 SQIVND (reference sequence). The CDR3 length is 16 residues. CDR3 DNA: TGTGCCAGTAGTCCCCGGCCTAGCGGGGGCTACAATGAGCAGTTCTTC. Translation gives CASSPRPSGGYNEQFF. The full variable domain, rest sourced from reference TRBV19 and TRBJ2-1, is DGGITQSPKYLFRKEGQNVTLSCEQNLNHDAMYWYRQDPGQGLRLIYYSQIVNDFQKGDIAEGYSVSREKKESFPLTVTSAQKNPTAFYLCASSPRPSGGYNEQFFGPGTRLTVL.

Written as DNA, the CDR3 is TGTGCCAGCAGAAGGGGTGACCAGCCCCAGCATTTT. Protein: CASRRGDQPQHF. The chain links TRBV12-3 or TRBV12-4 to TRBJ1-5, with D possibly being TRBD1 (5 bases). Trimming took 6 bases from V and 7 from J, leaving 10 bases between them. The CDR3 sequence is 12 residues long.

The chain has TRBV3-1 (or the pseudogene TRBV3-2) and TRBJ1-2, with a possible D match to TRBD1 (6 bases). This CDR3 is 14 amino acids long. Trimming pared 3 bases from V and 3 bases from J, leaving 11 bases between. Germline CDR1 reads LGHDT; CDR2 reads YNNKEL (reference sequence). The chain's CDR3 is CASSQIRGYYGYTF. The CDR3 DNA sequence: TGTGCCAGCAGCCAGATAAGGGGGTACTATGGCTACACCTTC.

This clone was picked up one time. V and J are TRBV27 and TRBJ1-5; D remains ambiguous. V was cut by 8 bases and J by 7 bases, with 12 bases left in between. The CDR3 contains 12 residues. Germline assignment: CDR1 MNHEY and CDR2 SMNVEV (reference sequence). The CDR3 loop is CASRLLGQPQHF. The CDR3 DNA follows: TGTGCCAGCCGGCTCTTGGGACAGCCCCAGCATTTT.